This record covers a single T cell receptor beta chain. This entry comes from a study of blood T cell repertoires in COVID-19. Study information: There were acute and convalescent COVID-19 samples, and they came from the United States, Italy and Spain. In each case, the material was cDNA or gDNA derived from T cells, B-cell-depleted T cells, or PBMCs.

Cohort 3 recovery required two negative PCRs, clearance, or symptom resolution. Trimming cost V 4 bases and J 7 bases; bases outside gene matches: 13. The CDR3 is made up of 18 amino acids. Germline V gene lookup returns CDR1 LGHDT and CDR2 YNNKEL (reference sequence). Per the study methods: Using reference gene primer amplification, nucleated cell counts were estimated. Repertoires were generated with immunoSEQ multiplex PCR, while TCRdb's copy carries only in-frame clones and drops some. The DNA gave D and trimming, while V, J and clone size come from that table. The data show more than 400,000 clones, 87% seen once.

This sequence was found in a woman aged 18-30 years who had recovered from COVID-19. V usage is TRBV3-1 (or the pseudogene TRBV3-2) and J usage is TRBJ1-4; 12 bases are a match to TRBD1. Sequencing used PBMCs or T cells enriched from blood (not recorded which). For the CDR3, the DNA is TGTGCCAGCAGCCTGACGGCGGGACAGGGGGCTTTCGGTGAAAAACTGTTTTTT. Translated: CASSLTAGQGAFGEKLFF.